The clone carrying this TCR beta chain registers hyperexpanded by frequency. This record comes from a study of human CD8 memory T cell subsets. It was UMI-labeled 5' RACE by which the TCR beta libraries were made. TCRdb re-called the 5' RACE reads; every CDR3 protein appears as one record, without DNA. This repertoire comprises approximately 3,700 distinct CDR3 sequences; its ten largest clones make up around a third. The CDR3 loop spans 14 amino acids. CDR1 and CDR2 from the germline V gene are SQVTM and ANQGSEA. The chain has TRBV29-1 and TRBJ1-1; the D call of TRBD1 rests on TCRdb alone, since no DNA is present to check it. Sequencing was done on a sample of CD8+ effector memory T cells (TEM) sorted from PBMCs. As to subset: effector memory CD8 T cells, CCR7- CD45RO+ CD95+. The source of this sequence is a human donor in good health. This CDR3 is CSVEGDVSGTEAFF.